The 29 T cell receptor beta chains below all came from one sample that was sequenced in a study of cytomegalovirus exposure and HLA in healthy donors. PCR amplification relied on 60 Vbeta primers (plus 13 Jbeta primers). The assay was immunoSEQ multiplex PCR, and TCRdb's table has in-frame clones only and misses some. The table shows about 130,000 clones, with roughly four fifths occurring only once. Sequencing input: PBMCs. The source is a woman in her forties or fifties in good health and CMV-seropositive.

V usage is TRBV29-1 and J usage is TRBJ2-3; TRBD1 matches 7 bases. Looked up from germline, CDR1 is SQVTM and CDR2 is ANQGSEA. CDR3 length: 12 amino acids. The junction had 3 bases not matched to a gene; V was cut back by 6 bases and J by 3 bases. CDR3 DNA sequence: TGCAGCGTCGAACAGGGGACAGATACGCAGTATTTT. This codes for CSVEQGTDTQYF.

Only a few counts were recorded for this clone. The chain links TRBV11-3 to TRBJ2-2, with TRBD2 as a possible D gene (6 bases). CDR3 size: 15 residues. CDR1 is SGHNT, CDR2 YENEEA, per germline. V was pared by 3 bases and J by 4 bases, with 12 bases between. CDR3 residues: CASSLGGVGTGELFF. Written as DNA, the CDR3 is TGTGCCAGCAGCTTGGGCGGGGTCGGCACCGGGGAGCTGTTTTTT.

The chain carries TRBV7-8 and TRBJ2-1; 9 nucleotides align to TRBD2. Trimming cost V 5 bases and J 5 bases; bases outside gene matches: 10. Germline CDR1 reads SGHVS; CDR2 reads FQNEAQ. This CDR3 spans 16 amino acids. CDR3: CASSHGGGGPHNEQFF. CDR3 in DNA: TGTGCCAGCAGCCATGGCGGGGGGGGGCCACACAATGAGCAGTTCTTC. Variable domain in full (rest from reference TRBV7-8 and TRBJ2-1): GAGVSQSPRYKVAKRGQDVALRCDPISGHVSLFWYQQALGQGPEFLTYFQNEAQLDKSGLPSDRFFAERPEGSVSTLKIQRTQQEDSAVYLCASSHGGGGPHNEQFFGPGTRLTVL.

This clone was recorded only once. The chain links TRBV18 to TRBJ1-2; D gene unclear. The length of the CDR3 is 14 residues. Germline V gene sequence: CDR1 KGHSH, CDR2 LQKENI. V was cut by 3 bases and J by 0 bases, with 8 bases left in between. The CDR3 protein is CASSPRGTNYGYTF. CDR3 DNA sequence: TGTGCCAGCTCACCTCGGGGAACTAACTATGGCTACACCTTC.

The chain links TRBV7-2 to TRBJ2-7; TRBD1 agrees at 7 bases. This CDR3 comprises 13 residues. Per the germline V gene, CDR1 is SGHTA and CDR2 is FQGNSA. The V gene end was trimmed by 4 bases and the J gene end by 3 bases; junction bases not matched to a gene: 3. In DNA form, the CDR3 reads TGTGCCAGCAGCTCGGGACAGATCTACGAGCAGTACTTC. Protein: CASSSGQIYEQYF.

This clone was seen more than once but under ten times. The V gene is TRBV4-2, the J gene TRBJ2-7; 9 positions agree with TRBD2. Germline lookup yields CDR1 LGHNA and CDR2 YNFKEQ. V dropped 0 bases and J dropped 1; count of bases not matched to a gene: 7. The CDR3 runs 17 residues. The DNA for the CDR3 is TGTGCCAGCAGCCAAGAAGTCCTAGCGGGGAGATCCTACGAGCAGTACTTC. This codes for CASSQEVLAGRSYEQYF.

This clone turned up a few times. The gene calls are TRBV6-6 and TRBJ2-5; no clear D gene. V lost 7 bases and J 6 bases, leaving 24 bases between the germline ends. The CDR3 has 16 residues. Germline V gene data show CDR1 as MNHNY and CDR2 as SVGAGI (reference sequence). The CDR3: CASTQLRPSLRQTQYF. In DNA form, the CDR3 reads TGTGCCAGCACCCAGTTACGTCCTAGTCTGAGGCAGACCCAGTACTTC.

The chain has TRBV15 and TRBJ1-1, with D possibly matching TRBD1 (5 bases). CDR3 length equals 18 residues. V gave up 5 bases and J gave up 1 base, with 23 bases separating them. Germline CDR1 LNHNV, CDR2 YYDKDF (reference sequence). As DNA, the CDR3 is TGTGCCACCAGCCGACGGGACTTTGGCGGACAAACGAACACTGAAGCTTTCTTT. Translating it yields CATSRRDFGGQTNTEAFF.

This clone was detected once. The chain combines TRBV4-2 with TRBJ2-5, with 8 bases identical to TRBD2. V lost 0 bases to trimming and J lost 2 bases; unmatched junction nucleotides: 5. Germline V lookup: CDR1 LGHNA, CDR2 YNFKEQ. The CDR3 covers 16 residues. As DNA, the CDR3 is TGTGCCAGCAGCCAAGATACCAGCGGGGGACAAGAGACCCAGTACTTC. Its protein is CASSQDTSGGQETQYF.

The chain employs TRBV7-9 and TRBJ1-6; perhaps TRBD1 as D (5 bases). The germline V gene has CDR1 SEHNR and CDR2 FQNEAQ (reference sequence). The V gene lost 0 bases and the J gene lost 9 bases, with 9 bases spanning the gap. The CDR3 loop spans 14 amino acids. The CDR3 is CASSLAGGGSPLHF. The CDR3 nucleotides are TGTGCCAGCAGCTTAGCCGGGGGAGGTTCACCCCTCCACTTT.

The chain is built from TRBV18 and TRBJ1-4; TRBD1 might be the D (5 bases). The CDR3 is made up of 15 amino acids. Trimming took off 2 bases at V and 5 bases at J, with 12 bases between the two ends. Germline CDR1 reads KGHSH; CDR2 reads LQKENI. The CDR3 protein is CASSPRTAGNEKLFF. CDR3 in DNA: TGTGCCAGCTCACCAAGAACTGCAGGGAATGAAAAACTGTTTTTT.

The CDR3 here is CASSGGQGAWNEQFF. CDR3 DNA sequence: TGTGCCAGCAGTGGGGGACAGGGGGCATGGAATGAGCAGTTCTTC. The gene calls are TRBV6-1 and TRBJ2-1, with 12 nucleotides matching TRBD1. The CDR3 runs 15 residues. With 4 bases clipped from V and 7 bases from J, the junction kept 5 bases outside the gene matches. CDR1 and CDR2 (germline): MNHNS, SASEGT.

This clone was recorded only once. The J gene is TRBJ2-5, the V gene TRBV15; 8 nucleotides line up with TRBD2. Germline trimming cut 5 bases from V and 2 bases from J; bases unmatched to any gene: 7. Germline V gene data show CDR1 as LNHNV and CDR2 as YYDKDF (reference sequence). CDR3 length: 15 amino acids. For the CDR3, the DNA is TGTGCCACCAGCGGGGTAGCGGGGATACAAGAGACCCAGTACTTC. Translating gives CATSGVAGIQETQYF. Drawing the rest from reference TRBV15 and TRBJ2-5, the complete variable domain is DAMVIQNPRYQVTQFGKPVTLSCSQTLNHNVMYWYQQKSSQAPKLLFHYYDKDFNNEADTPDNFQSRRPNTSFCFLDIRSPGLGDTAMYLCATSGVAGIQETQYFGPGTRLLVL.

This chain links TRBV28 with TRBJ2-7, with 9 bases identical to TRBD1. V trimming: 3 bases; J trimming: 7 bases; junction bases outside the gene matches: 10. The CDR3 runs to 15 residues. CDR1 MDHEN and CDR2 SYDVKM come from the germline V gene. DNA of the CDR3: TGTGCCAGCAGTTTCCCGGGGGACAGGGTGGATGAGCAGTACTTC. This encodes CASSFPGDRVDEQYF.

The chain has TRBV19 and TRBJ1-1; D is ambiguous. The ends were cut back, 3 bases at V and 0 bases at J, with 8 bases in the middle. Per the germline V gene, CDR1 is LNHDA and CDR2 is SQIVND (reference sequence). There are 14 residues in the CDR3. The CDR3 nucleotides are TGTGCCAGTAGTATTTCAGATATGAACACTGAAGCTTTCTTT. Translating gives CASSISDMNTEAFF.

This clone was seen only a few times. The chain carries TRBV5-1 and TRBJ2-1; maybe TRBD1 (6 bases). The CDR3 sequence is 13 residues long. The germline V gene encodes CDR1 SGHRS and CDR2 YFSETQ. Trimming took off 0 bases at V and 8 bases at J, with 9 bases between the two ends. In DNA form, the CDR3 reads TGCGCCAGCAGCTTGGGTTACAGGGATGAGCAGTTCTTC. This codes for CASSLGYRDEQFF.

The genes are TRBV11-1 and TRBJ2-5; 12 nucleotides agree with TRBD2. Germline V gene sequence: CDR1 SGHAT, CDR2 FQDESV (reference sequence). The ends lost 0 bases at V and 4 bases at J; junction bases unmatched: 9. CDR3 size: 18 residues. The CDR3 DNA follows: TGTGCCAGCAGCTTAGCGCGGGCGACTAGCGGGGGAGGAGAGACCCAGTACTTC. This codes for CASSLARATSGGGETQYF.

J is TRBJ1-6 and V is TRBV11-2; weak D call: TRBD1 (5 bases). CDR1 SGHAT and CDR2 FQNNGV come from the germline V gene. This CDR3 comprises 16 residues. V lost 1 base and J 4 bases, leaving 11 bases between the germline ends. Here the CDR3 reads CASSLARAGYNSPLHF. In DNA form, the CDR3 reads TGTGCCAGCAGCTTAGCCAGGGCGGGATATAATTCACCCCTCCACTTT.

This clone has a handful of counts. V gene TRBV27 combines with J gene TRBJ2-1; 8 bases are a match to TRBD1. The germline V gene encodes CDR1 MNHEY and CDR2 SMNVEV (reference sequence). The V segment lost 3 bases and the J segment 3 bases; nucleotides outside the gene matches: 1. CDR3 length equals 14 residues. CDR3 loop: CASSLGTGYNEQFF. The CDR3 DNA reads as TGTGCCAGCAGTTTGGGGACAGGCTACAATGAGCAGTTCTTC.

The CDR3 DNA reads as TGTGCCAGCAGCTTAACAGGGGGCGATGCCTATGGCTACACCTTC. Protein: CASSLTGGDAYGYTF. V and J are TRBV7-9 and TRBJ1-2, with TRBD1 matching over 9 bases. The V and J ends lost 2 bases and 4 bases, in that order; junction bases with no gene match: 5. Germline CDR1 reads SEHNR; CDR2 reads FQNEAQ (reference sequence). This CDR3 has 15 amino acids.

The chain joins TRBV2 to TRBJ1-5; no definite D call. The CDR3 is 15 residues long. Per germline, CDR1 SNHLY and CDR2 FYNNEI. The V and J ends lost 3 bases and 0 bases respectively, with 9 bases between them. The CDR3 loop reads CASSDLEYSNQPQHF. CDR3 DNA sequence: TGTGCCAGCAGTGACCTTGAGTATAGCAATCAGCCCCAGCATTTT.

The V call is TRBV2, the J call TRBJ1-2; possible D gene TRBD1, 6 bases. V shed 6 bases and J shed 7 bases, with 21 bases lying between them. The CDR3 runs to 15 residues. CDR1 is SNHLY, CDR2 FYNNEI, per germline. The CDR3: CASRKRQASERGYTF. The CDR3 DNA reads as TGTGCCAGCAGGAAGAGACAGGCATCAGAGCGTGGCTACACCTTC.

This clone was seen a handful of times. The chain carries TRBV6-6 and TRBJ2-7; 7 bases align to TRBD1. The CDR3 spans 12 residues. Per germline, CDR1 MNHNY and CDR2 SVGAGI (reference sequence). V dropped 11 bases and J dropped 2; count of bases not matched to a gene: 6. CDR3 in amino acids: CAAKGATYEQYF. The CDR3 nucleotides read TGTGCCGCGAAGGGGGCGACCTACGAGCAGTACTTC.

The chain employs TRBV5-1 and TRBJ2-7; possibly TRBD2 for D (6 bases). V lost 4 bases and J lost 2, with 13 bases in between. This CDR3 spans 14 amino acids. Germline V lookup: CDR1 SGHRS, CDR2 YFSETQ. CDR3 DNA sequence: TGCGCCAGCAGCGGAGGGGTCCCCCCCTACGAGCAGTACTTC. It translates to CASSGGVPPYEQYF.

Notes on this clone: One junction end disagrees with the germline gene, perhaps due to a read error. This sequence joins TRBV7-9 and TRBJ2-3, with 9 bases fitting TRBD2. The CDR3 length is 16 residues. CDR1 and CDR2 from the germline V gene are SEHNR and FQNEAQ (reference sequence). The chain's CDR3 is CSSSVVTSSGADTQYF. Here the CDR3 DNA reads TGTTCCAGCAGCGTAGTAACGTCTAGCGGGGCAGATACGCAGTATTTT.

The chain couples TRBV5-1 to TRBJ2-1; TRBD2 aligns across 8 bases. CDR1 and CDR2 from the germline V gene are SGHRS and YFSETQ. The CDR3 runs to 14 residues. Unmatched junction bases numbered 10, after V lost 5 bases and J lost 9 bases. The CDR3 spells CASSTGLEVREQFF. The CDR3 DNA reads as TGCGCCAGCAGTACGGGACTAGAGGTACGTGAGCAGTTCTTC.

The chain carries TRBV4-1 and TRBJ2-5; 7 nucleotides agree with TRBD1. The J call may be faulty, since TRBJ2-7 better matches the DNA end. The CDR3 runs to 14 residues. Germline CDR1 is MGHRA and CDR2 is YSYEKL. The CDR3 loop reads CASSRGQDYYEQYF. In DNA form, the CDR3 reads TGCGCCAGCAGCCGAGGACAGGATTACTACGAGCAGTACTTC.

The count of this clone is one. The CDR3: CASRRERGLDTF. The CDR3 bases are TGTGCCAGCAGAAGGGAACGAGGGCTGGACACCTTC. J is TRBJ1-2 and V is TRBV6-5; no reliable D call. V lost 6 bases and J 12 bases, leaving 17 bases between the germline ends. This CDR3 is built from 12 residues. The germline gives CDR1 MNHEY, CDR2 SVGAGI.

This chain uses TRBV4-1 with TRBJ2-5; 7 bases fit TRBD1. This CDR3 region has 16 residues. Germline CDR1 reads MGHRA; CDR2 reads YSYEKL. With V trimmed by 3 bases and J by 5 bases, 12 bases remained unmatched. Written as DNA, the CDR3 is TGCGCCAGCAGCCAGACAGGGAACGCTTGGTTTGAGACCCAGTACTTC. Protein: CASSQTGNAWFETQYF.